The clone carrying this T cell receptor (beta chain) came up a few times. Clones were sequenced by immunoSEQ multiplex PCR, and TCRdb holds only the in-frame ones, with some missing. The data contain approximately 70,000 clones, 90% to 95% of them singletons. The sample belongs to a study of blood T cell repertoires in COVID-19. Patients of the Seattle cohort, enrolled during active infection, were followed longitudinally. This receptor was identified in a middle-aged man with COVID-19, enrolled during active disease. The sequenced material came from peripheral blood.

The CDR3 region has the DNA TGCGCCAGCAGTGAAAACGGAGTAGAAAAGCCCCAGCATTTT. Amino acid sequence: CASSENGVEKPQHF. The chain joins TRBV10-1 to TRBJ1-5; D is undetermined. Trimming stripped 3 bases from V and 8 bases from J, with 14 bases between. The germline V gene has CDR1 WNHNN and CDR2 SYGVQD (reference sequence). The CDR3 has 14 residues.